These 28 T cell receptor beta chains were sequenced from one sample in a study of vaccination effects on CD4 cells after COVID-19. Antigen specificity for these receptors is unknown. Pools of viral peptides were used by the ViraFEST assay to expand antigen-specific CD4+ T cells ahead of sequencing. Once cultured for 10 days, the cells underwent separation to obtain CD4+ T cells. Nobody among the vaccine recipients had prior SARS-CoV-2 infection (nucleocapsid antibodies were negative). Data came from immunoSEQ multiplex PCR; TCRdb stores just in-frame clones and leaves some out. The sample has tens of thousands of clones; 65% to 75% are singletons. The source material was CD4+ T cells from PBMCs cultured with HCoV-NL63 spike peptides, sampled before COVID-19 vaccination. These TCRs come from a human donor who received a COVID-19 vaccine.

This clone has just a few counts. The J gene is TRBJ1-1, the V gene TRBV6-5; D possibly corresponds to TRBD1 (6 bases). CDR1 is MNHEY, CDR2 SVGAGI, per germline. V lost 6 bases to trimming and J lost 4 bases, with 15 bases between them. The CDR3 runs 14 residues. CDR3 amino acids: CASSSDGTSTEAFF. DNA of the CDR3: TGTGCCAGCAGCTCGGACGGGACAAGCACTGAAGCTTTCTTT.

Many counts were recorded for this clone. The CDR3 region has the DNA TGTGCCAGCAGCTTACTGCGGGGGAATTATAGGACCTACGAGCAGTACGTC. Its protein product is CASSLLRGNYRTYEQYV. The gene calls are TRBV11-2 and TRBJ2-7; TRBD2 agrees at 7 bases. This CDR3 is 17 amino acids long. Germline lookup yields CDR1 SGHAT and CDR2 FQNNGV. The V and J ends lost 2 bases and 2 bases, in that order; junction bases with no gene match: 12.

This clone was seen only a few times. The chain couples TRBV7-2 to TRBJ1-2, with D uncertain. The V end lost 1 base, the J end lost 8 bases, and 11 bases lay between the germline ends. This CDR3 contains 13 residues. Germline V CDR1 and CDR2: SGHTA, FQGNSA. The CDR3 sequence: CASSLVEQVGYTF. The CDR3 DNA reads as TGTGCCAGCAGCTTAGTTGAACAAGTCGGCTACACCTTC. Filled out from reference TRBV7-2 and TRBJ1-2, the complete variable domain reads GAGVSQSPSNKVTEKGKDVELRCDPISGHTALYWYRQSLGQGLEFLIYFQGNSAPDKSGLPSDRFSAERTGGSVSTLTIQRTQQEDSAVYLCASSLVEQVGYTFGSGTRLTVV.

This clone has only one observation. J is TRBJ2-1 and V is TRBV24-1; D call uncertain. The germline gives CDR1 KGHDR, CDR2 SFDVKD. Trimming removed 4 bases at V and 0 bases at J, with 12 bases between. The CDR3 contains 16 residues. CDR3 coding DNA: TGTGCCACCAGTGACGGACCGCTGAGCTCCTACAATGAGCAGTTCTTC. It is translated as CATSDGPLSSYNEQFF.

This chain uses TRBV3-1 (or the pseudogene TRBV3-2) with TRBJ1-2; maybe TRBD1 (5 bases). This CDR3 has 14 amino acids. Trimming removed 8 bases from V and 5 bases from J, with 18 bases in between. Per the germline V gene, CDR1 is LGHDT and CDR2 is YNNKEL (reference sequence). The CDR3 spells CASSRGGGDYGYTF. In DNA form, the CDR3 reads TGTGCCAGCTCTAGGGGTGGCGGGGATTATGGCTACACCTTC.

CDR3 sequence: CASGPGTGLPLNYGYTF. The CDR3 DNA sequence: TGTGCTAGTGGTCCAGGGACAGGGCTCCCCCTAAACTATGGCTACACCTTC. The chain uses TRBV12-5 and TRBJ1-2, with 9 positions matching TRBD1. Germline CDR1 reads LGHNT; CDR2 reads FRNRAP. The ends lost 5 bases at V and 2 bases at J; junction bases unmatched: 12. The CDR3 is made up of 17 amino acids.

The genes are TRBV18 and TRBJ2-2, with D perhaps matching TRBD2 (5 bases). V was trimmed by 3 bases and J by 3 bases, leaving 5 bases between them. Germline V lookup: CDR1 KGHSH, CDR2 LQKENI. The CDR3 covers 13 residues. CDR3 in DNA: TGTGCCAGCTCACCGAGGGACACCGGGGAGCTGTTTTTT. This translates into CASSPRDTGELFF.

V and J are TRBV2 and TRBJ2-7, with D perhaps TRBD1 (6 bases). V lost 4 bases, J lost 6 bases, and 13 bases lay in between. The CDR3 extends over 13 amino acids. Germline V gives CDR1 SNHLY, CDR2 FYNNEI. The CDR3 coding sequence is TGTGCCAGCAGTGGTTCGAGGACAGCCGAGCAGTACGTC. It specifies CASSGSRTAEQYV.

The V and J genes are TRBV29-1 and TRBJ2-5; perhaps D is TRBD1 or TRBD2 (6 bases each). CDR3 length: 13 residues. Deletions cut 1 base from V and 5 bases from J, with 11 bases between. Germline loops: CDR1 SQVTM, CDR2 ANQGSEA. The CDR3 region is CSVEATGRETQYF. The CDR3 DNA follows: TGCAGCGTTGAAGCCACAGGGAGGGAGACCCAGTACTTC. The full variable domain, with the rest looked up from reference TRBV29-1 and TRBJ2-5, is SAVISQKPSRDICQRGTSLTIQCQVDSQVTMMFWYRQQPGQSLTLIATANQGSEATYESGFVIDKFPISRPNLTFSTLTVSNMSPEDSSIYLCSVEATGRETQYFGPGTRLLVL.

This sequence joins TRBV5-6 and TRBJ1-3, with a weak D call TRBD1 (6 bases). Per germline, CDR1 SGHDT and CDR2 YYEEEE. The CDR3 has 16 residues. V was shortened by 3 bases and J by 3 bases, with 16 bases between the two germline ends. CDR3 loop: CASSSPSRRGGNTIYF. In nucleotides, the CDR3 is TGTGCCAGCAGCTCCCCCTCCCGCAGGGGTGGAAACACCATATATTTT.

J is TRBJ2-1 and V is TRBV5-1, with D maybe TRBD1 (6 bases). The V gene's germline CDR1 is SGHRS and CDR2 YFSETQ. Between the trimmed V and J ends, which lost 0 bases and 7 bases, there was a span of 17 bases. CDR3 length equals 16 residues. The CDR3: CASSLGAGAPGNEQFF. In DNA, the CDR3 is TGCGCCAGCAGCTTGGGGGCAGGGGCGCCGGGGAATGAGCAGTTCTTC.

This clone occurred a few times. The chain is built from TRBV19 and TRBJ2-3, with 10 positions matching TRBD2. The germline V gene has CDR1 LNHDA and CDR2 SQIVND (reference sequence). The CDR3 sequence is 18 residues long. V was clipped by 5 bases and J by 0 bases; unmatched bases: 11. The CDR3 region is CASSGWSSGGPSTDTQYF. The CDR3 DNA follows: TGTGCCAGTAGTGGTTGGTCTAGCGGGGGACCTAGCACAGATACGCAGTATTTT.

This CDR3 reads CASGRGDEKLFF. CDR3 in DNA: TGTGCCAGCGGGCGAGGGGATGAAAAACTGTTTTTT. The rearrangement links TRBV6-1 to TRBJ1-4; weak D call: TRBD1 (5 bases). Per the germline V gene, CDR1 is MNHNS and CDR2 is SASEGT. CDR3 size: 12 residues. V was clipped by 8 bases and J by 6 bases, with 10 bases between them.

This clone appeared a single time. CDR3 in amino acids: CATSRALERTDTQYF. In DNA form, the CDR3 reads TGTGCCACCAGCAGAGCACTCGAGCGCACAGATACGCAGTATTTT. The rearrangement joins TRBV15 to TRBJ2-3; D is unclear. V was cut by 1 base and J by 1 base, with 9 bases left in between. The CDR3 contains 15 residues. CDR1 LNHNV and CDR2 YYDKDF come from the germline V gene (reference sequence).

As to this clone: Mismatch with germline at one junction end may stem from a read error. This chain connects TRBV5-5 to TRBJ1-2; TRBD1 is a possible D gene (6 bases). CDR3 length: 15 residues. Germline V gene data show CDR1 as SGHKS and CDR2 as YYEKEE (reference sequence). DNA of the CDR3: TGTGCCAGCAGTTTGGAGGGACAAGGGGTAATTGGCTACACCTTC. Protein: CASSLEGQGVIGYTF.

This chain uses TRBV6-4 with TRBJ2-7; D is perhaps TRBD2 (6 bases). The CDR3 has 16 residues. Looked up from germline, CDR1 is MRHNA and CDR2 is SNTAGT. Trimming removed 0 bases at V and 2 bases at J, with 14 bases between. This CDR3 reads CASSDSFGGRTYEQYV. CDR3 DNA sequence: TGTGCCAGCAGTGACTCTTTTGGAGGGAGGACCTACGAGCAGTACGTC.

J is TRBJ2-5 and V is TRBV4-3, with D perhaps TRBD1 or TRBD2 (5 bases each). CDR1 LGHNA and CDR2 YSLEER come from the germline V gene. The CDR3 is 18 residues long. Trimming took 4 bases from V and 2 from J, leaving 23 bases between them. The CDR3 DNA reads as TGCGCCAGCAGCCGATTGGTGGGTCGGGACCCCGGACAAGAGACCCAGTACTTC. It specifies CASSRLVGRDPGQETQYF.

This chain links TRBV5-1 with TRBJ2-1; 8 positions agree with TRBD2. Looked up from germline, CDR1 is SGHRS and CDR2 is YFSETQ. After removal of 4 bases from V and 5 bases from J, the junction contained 5 bases not matched to a gene. This CDR3 contains 14 residues. CDR3 protein: CASSRTGGNNEQFF. The CDR3 DNA sequence: TGCGCCAGCAGCCGCACGGGGGGGAACAATGAGCAGTTCTTC.

The J gene is TRBJ2-7, the V gene TRBV6-2 or TRBV6-3; unclear D gene. This CDR3 is 14 amino acids long. Trimming stripped 3 bases from V and 2 bases from J, with 11 bases between. Germline V lookup: CDR1 MNHEY, CDR2 SVGEGT. The CDR3 region has the DNA TGTGCCAGCAGTTATATCGGATCGACCTACGAGCAGTACGTC. This translates into CASSYIGSTYEQYV.

This chain joins TRBV6-1 and TRBJ2-1; 9 bases align to TRBD1. Losses at the gene ends were 1 base for V and 6 bases for J; bases not matched to a gene: 1. Germline values: CDR1 MNHNS, CDR2 SASEGT. This CDR3 spans 14 amino acids. The CDR3 DNA follows: TGTGCCAGCAGTGAAGACAGGGGGCGCAATGAGCAGTTCTTC. It is translated as CASSEDRGRNEQFF.

The V gene is TRBV6-6, the J gene TRBJ2-6; D is unresolved. The V gene's germline CDR1 is MNHNY and CDR2 SVGAGI (reference sequence). Trimming took off 2 bases at V and 1 base at J, with 6 bases between the two ends. The CDR3 covers 15 residues. The CDR3 reads CASSYTFSGANVLTF. The CDR3 DNA reads as TGTGCCAGCAGTTACACCTTTTCTGGGGCCAACGTCCTGACTTTC.

As to this clone: The junction departs from the called germline gene at one end, perhaps through a read error. This chain links TRBV7-6 with TRBJ1-2, with no clear D. The CDR3 has 9 residues. CDR1 is SGHVS and CDR2 is FNYEAQ in the germline V gene. The CDR3 bases are TGTGCCAGCAGCTCCCCTTCCCCCTTC. Translation gives CASSSPSPF. The whole variable domain, remainder taken from reference TRBV7-6 and TRBJ1-2, is GAGVSQSPRYKVTKRGQDVALRCDPISGHVSLYWYRQALGQGPEFLTYFNYEAQQDKSGLPNDRFSAERPEGSISTLTIQRTEQRDSAMYRCASSSPSPFGSGTRLTVV.

The gene calls are TRBV6-5 and TRBJ2-5, with TRBD2 as a possible D gene (6 bases). The CDR3 covers 13 residues. V lost 3 bases and J 7 bases, leaving 12 bases between the germline ends. CDR1 and CDR2 from the germline V gene are MNHEY and SVGAGI. The CDR3 region is CASSYQEGGTQYF. The CDR3 DNA reads TGTGCCAGCAGTTATCAGGAGGGTGGGACCCAGTACTTC.

This sequence joins TRBV29-1 and TRBJ2-1; the D gene is possibly TRBD1 (7 bases). V dropped 4 bases and J dropped 5 bases, with 15 bases sitting between them. The length of the CDR3 is 14 residues. CDR1 is SQVTM, CDR2 ANQGSEA, per germline. The CDR3 sequence: CSVGRGRSDNEQFF. As DNA, the CDR3 is TGCAGCGTTGGCAGGGGGAGGAGTGACAATGAGCAGTTCTTC.

The genes are TRBV2 and TRBJ1-3; TRBD1 aligns across 7 bases. This CDR3 contains 14 residues. Germline V gene data show CDR1 as SNHLY and CDR2 as FYNNEI. The junction had 4 bases not matched to a gene; V was cut back by 8 bases and J by 0 bases. This CDR3 is CASRTGFSGNTIYF. The CDR3 region has the DNA TGTGCCAGCCGGACAGGCTTCTCTGGAAACACCATATATTTT.

The CDR3 spells CASSLSAGGYNEQFF. As DNA, the CDR3 is TGCGCCAGCAGCTTGTCGGCGGGAGGCTACAATGAGCAGTTCTTC. The chain is built from TRBV5-1 and TRBJ2-1, with 8 bases identical to TRBD2. The CDR3 sequence is 15 residues long. Germline V gives CDR1 SGHRS, CDR2 YFSETQ. J gave up 3 bases and V 1 base, and 3 bases lay outside the gene matches.

The chain carries TRBV6-1 and TRBJ1-4; possibly TRBD1 for D (5 bases). V was shortened by 3 bases and J by 5 bases, with 13 bases between the two germline ends. This CDR3 contains 15 residues. CDR1 MNHNS and CDR2 SASEGT come from the germline V gene. CDR3 region: CASSDKGSLNEKLFF. CDR3 coding DNA: TGTGCCAGCAGTGATAAGGGGAGTTTGAATGAAAAACTGTTTTTT.

This clone has just one count. The rearrangement links TRBV12-5 to TRBJ1-1; 8 bases line up with TRBD1. Germline V gene data show CDR1 as LGHNT and CDR2 as FRNRAP. The CDR3 sequence is 14 residues long. V gave up 5 bases and J gave up 5 bases; unmatched junction bases: 7. CDR3 protein: CASGEDRVRTEAFF. The CDR3 region has the DNA TGTGCTAGTGGTGAGGACAGGGTACGAACTGAAGCTTTCTTT.